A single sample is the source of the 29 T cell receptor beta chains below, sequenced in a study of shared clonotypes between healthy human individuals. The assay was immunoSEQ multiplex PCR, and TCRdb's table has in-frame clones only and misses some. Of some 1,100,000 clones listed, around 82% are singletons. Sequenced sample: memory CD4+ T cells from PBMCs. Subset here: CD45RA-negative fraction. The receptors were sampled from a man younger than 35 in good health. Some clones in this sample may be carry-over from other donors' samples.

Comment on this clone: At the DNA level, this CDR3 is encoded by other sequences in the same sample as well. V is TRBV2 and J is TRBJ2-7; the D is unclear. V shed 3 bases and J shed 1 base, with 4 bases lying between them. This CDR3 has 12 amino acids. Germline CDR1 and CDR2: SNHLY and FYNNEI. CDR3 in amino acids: CASSDSSYEQYF. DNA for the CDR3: TGTGCCAGCAGTGACAGTTCCTACGAGCAGTACTTC.

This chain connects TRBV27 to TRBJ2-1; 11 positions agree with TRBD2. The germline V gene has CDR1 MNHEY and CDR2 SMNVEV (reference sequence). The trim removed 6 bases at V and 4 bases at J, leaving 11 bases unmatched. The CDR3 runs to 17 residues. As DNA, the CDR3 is TGTGCCAGCAGGAAACTCTGGGGACTAGCGGCTTACAATGAGCAGTTCTTC. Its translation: CASRKLWGLAAYNEQFF.

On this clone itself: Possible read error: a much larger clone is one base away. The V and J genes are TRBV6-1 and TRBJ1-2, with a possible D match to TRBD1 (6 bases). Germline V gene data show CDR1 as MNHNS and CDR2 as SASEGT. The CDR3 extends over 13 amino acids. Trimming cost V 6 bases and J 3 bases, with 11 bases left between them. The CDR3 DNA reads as TGTGCCAGCAGAGAACAGGGCTACTATGGCTACACCTTC. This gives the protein CASREQGYYGYTF.

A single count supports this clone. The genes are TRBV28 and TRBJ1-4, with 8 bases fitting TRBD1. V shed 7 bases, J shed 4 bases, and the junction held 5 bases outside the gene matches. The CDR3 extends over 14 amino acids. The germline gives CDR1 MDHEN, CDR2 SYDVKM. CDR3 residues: CASNPGQVNEKLFF. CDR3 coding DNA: TGTGCCAGCAACCCGGGACAGGTTAATGAAAAACTGTTTTTT.

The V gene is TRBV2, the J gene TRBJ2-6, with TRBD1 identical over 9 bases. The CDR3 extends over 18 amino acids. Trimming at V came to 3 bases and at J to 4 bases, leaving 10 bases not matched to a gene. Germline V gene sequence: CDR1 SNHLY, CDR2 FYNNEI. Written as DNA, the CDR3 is TGTGCCAGCAGTGAGGGACAGGGTTTGGGATCCGGGGCCAACGTCCTGACTTTC. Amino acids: CASSEGQGLGSGANVLTF.

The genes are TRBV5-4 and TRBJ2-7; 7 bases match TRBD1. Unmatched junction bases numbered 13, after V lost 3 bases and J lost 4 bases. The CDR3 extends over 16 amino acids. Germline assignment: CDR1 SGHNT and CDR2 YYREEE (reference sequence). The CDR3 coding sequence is TGTGCCAGCAGCTCTAAGACAGGGACCTCCCATTACGAGCAGTACTTC. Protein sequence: CASSSKTGTSHYEQYF.

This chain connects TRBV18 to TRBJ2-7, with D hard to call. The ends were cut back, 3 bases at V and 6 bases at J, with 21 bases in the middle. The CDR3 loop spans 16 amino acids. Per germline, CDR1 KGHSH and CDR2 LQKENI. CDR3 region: CASSPPRPTIDFEQYF. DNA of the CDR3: TGTGCCAGCTCACCCCCACGGCCCACTATCGACTTCGAGCAGTACTTC.

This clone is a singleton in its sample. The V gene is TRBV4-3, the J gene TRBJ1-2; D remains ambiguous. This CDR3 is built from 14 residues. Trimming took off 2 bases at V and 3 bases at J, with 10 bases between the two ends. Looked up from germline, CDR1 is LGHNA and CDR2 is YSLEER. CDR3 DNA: TGCGCCAGCAGCCAATCTCGTCAAGACTATGGCTACACCTTC. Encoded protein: CASSQSRQDYGYTF.

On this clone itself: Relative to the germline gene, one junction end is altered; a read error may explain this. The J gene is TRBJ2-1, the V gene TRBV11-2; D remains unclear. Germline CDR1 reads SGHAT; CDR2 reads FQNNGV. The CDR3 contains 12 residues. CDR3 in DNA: TGTGCCAGCAGCCGAATTCGGCCCATCCCGGTCTTC. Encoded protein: CASSRIRPIPVF.

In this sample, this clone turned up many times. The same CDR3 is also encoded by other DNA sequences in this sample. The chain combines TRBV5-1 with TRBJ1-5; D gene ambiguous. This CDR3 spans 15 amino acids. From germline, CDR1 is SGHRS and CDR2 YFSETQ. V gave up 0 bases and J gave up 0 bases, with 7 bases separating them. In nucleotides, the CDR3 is TGCGCCAGCAGCTTGGGAGGAGATAGCAATCAGCCCCAGCATTTT. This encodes CASSLGGDSNQPQHF.

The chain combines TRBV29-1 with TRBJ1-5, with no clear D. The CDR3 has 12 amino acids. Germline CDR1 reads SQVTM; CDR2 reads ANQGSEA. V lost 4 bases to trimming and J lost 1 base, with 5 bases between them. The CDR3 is CSVAESNQPQHF. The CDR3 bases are TGCAGCGTTGCAGAGAGCAATCAGCCCCAGCATTTT.

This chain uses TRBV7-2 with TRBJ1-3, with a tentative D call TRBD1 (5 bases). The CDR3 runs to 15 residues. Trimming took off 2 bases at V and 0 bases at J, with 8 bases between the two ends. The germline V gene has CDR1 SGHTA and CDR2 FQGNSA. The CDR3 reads CASSLLGGSGNTIYF. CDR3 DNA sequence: TGTGCCAGCAGCTTACTGGGGGGCTCTGGAAACACCATATATTTT.

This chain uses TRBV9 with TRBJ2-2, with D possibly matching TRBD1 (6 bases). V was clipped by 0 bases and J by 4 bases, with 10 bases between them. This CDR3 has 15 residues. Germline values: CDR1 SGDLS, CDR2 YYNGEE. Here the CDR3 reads CASSVDGTITGELFF. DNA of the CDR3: TGTGCCAGCAGCGTAGACGGGACAATCACCGGGGAGCTGTTTTTT.

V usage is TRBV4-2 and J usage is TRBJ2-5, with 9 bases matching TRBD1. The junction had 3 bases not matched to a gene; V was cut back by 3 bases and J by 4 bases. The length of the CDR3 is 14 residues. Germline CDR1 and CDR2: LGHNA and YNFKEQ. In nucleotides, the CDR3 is TGTGCCAGCAGCCACGACAGGGGGGGAGAGACCCAGTACTTC. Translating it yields CASSHDRGGETQYF.

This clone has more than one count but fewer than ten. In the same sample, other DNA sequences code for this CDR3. For the CDR3, the DNA is TGTGCCTGGAGTCCAACGGGAAGAAGATTCAGCTCTGGAAACACCATATATTTT. It encodes CAWSPTGRRFSSGNTIYF. The chain uses TRBV30 and TRBJ1-3; D gene unclear. Trimming left V 2 bases short and J 0 bases short, with 20 bases between. CDR3 size: 18 residues. Germline V gene data show CDR1 as GTSNPN and CDR2 as SVGIG (reference sequence).

This CDR3 reads CASSPLDARGYTF. CDR3 DNA: TGTGCCAGCAGCCCTCTAGATGCACGCGGCTACACCTTC. The J gene is TRBJ1-2, the V gene TRBV7-2; D remains ambiguous. V lost 5 bases and J lost 8, with 15 bases in between. The CDR3 consists of 13 residues. Germline V CDR1 and CDR2: SGHTA, FQGNSA.

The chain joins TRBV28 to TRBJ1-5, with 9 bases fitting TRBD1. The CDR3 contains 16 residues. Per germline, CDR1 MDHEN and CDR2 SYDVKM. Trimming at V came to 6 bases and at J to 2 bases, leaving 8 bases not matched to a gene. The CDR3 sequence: CASRTPRQGGNQPQHF. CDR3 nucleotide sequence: TGTGCCAGCAGGACCCCGAGACAGGGGGGCAATCAGCCCCAGCATTTT.

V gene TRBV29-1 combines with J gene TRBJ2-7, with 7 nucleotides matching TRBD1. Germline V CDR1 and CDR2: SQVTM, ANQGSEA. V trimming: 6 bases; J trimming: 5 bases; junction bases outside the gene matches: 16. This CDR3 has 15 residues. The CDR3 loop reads CSVRLQGFWTHEQYF. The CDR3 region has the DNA TGCAGCGTCAGGCTACAGGGGTTTTGGACCCACGAGCAGTACTTC.

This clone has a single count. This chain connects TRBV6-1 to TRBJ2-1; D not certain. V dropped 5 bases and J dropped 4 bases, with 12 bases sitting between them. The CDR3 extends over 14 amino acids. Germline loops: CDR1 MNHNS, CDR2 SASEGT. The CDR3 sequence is CASSPRDLYNEQFF. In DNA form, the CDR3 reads TGTGCCAGCAGTCCTAGGGATCTATACAATGAGCAGTTCTTC.

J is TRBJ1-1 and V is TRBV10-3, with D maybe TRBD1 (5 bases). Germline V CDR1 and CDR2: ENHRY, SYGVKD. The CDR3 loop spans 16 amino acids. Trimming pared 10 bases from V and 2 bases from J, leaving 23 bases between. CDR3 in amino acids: CASITGTGGSNTEAFF. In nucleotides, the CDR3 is TGTGCCAGCATAACCGGGACGGGGGGAAGTAACACTGAAGCTTTCTTT.

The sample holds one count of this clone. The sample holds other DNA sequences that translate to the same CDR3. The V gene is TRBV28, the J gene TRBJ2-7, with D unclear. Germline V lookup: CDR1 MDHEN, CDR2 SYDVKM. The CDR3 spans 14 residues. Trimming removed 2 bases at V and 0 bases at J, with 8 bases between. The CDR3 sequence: CASSLTQSSYEQYF. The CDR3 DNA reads TGTGCCAGCAGTTTAACGCAGAGCTCCTACGAGCAGTACTTC.

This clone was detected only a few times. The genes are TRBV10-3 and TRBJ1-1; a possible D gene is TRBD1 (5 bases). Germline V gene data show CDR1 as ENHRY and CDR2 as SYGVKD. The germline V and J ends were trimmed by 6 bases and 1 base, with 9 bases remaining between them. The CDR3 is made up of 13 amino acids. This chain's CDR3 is CAIRDTQNTEAFF. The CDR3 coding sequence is TGTGCCATCAGGGACACCCAGAACACTGAAGCTTTCTTT.

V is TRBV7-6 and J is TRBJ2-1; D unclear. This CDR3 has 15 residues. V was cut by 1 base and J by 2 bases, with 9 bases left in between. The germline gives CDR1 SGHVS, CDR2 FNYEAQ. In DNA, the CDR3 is TGTGCCAGCAGCTTAGGCCAGGAGCCCTACAATGAGCAGTTCTTC. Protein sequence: CASSLGQEPYNEQFF.

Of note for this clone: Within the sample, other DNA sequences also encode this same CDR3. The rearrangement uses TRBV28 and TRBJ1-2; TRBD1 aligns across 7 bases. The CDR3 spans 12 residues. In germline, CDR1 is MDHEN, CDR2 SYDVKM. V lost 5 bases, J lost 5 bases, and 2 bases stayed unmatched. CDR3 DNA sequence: TGTGCCAGCAGTCTCAGGGGGTATGGCTACACCTTC. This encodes CASSLRGYGYTF.

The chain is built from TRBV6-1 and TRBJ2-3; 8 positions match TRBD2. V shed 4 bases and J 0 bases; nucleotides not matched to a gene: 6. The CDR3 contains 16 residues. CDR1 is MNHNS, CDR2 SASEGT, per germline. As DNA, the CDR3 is TGTGCCAGCAGTGTACGTAGCGGGGCTAGCACAGATACGCAGTATTTT. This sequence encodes CASSVRSGASTDTQYF.

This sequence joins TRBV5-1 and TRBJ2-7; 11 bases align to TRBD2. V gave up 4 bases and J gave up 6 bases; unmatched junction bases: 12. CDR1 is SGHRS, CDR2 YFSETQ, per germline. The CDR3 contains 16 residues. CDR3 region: CASSAPTSGIALEQYF. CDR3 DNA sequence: TGCGCCAGCAGCGCACCGACTAGCGGGATCGCCCTCGAGCAGTACTTC.

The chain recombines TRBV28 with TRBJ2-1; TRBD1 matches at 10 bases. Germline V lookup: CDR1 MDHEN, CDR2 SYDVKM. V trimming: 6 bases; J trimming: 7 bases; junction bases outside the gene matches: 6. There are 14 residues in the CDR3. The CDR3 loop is CASRRDRGLNEQFF. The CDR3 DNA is TGTGCCAGCAGGCGGGACAGGGGTTTGAATGAGCAGTTCTTC.

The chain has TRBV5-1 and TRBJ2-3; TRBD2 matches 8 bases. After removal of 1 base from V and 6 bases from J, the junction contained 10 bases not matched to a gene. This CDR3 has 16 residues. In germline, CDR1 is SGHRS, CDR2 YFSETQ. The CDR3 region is CASSLWAAGESDTQYF. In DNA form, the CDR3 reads TGCGCCAGCAGCTTGTGGGCAGCGGGAGAGTCTGATACGCAGTATTTT.

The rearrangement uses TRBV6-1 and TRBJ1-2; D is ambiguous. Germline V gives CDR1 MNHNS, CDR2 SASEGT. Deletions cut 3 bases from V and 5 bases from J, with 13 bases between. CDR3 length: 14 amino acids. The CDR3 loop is CASSDPLLRYGYTF. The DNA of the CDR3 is TGTGCCAGCAGTGATCCTTTACTAAGATATGGCTACACCTTC.